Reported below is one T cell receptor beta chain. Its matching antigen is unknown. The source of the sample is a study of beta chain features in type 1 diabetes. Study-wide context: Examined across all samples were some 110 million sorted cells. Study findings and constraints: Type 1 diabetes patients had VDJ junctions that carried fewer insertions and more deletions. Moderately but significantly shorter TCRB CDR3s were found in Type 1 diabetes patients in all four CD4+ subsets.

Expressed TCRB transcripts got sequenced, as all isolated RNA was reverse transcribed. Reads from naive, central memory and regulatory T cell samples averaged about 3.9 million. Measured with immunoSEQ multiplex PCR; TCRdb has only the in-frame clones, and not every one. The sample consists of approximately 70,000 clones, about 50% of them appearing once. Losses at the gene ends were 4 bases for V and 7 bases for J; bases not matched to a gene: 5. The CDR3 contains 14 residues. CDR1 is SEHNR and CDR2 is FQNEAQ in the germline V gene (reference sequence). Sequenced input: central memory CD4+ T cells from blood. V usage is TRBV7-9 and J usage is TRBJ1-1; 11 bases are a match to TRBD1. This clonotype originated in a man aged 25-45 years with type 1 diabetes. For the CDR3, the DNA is TGTGCCAGCAGCTCCACCGGGACAGGGGGTGAAGCTTTCTTT. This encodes CASSSTGTGGEAFF.